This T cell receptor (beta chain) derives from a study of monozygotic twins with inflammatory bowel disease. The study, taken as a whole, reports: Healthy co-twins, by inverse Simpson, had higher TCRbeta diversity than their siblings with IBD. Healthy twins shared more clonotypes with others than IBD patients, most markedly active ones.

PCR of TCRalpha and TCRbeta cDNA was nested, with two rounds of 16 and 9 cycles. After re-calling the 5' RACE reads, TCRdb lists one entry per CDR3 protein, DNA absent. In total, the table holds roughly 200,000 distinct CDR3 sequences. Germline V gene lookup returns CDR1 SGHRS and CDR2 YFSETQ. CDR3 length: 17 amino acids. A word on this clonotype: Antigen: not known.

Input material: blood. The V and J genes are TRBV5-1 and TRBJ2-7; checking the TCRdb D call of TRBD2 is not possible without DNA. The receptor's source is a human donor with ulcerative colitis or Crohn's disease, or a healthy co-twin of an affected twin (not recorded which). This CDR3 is CASSLDPSGVGTYEQYF.